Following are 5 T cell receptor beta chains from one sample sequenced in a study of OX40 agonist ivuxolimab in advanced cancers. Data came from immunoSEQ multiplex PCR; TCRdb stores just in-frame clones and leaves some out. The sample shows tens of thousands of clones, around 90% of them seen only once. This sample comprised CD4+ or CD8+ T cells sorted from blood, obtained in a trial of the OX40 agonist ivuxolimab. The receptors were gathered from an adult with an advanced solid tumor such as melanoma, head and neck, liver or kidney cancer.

The CDR3 loop is CASSIAFSGTLVLQPQHF. CDR3 bases: TGTGCCAGTAGTATAGCCTTTTCAGGGACCCTGGTTTTACAGCCCCAGCATTTT. The V call is TRBV19, the J call TRBJ1-5, with a weak D call TRBD1 (5 bases). Germline loops: CDR1 LNHDA, CDR2 SQIVND (reference sequence). V lost 1 base, J lost 7 bases, and 23 bases lay in between. The CDR3 spans 18 residues.

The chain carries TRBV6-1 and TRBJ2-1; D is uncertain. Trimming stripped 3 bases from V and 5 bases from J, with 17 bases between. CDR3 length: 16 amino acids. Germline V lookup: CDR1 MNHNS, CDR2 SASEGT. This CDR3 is CASSDLGWDLDNEQFF. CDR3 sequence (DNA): TGTGCCAGCAGTGATTTGGGGTGGGATCTAGACAATGAGCAGTTCTTC.

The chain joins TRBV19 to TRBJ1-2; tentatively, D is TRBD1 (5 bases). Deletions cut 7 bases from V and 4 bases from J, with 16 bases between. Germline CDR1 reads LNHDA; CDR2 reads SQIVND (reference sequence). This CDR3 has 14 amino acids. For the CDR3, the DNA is TGTGCCAGTAACTACCAGGGAGGAGGCTATGGCTACACCTTC. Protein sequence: CASNYQGGGYGYTF.

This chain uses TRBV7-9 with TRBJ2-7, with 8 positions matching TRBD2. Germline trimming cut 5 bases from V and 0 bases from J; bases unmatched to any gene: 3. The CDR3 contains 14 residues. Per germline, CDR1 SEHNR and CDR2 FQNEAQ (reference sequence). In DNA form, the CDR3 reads TGTGCCAGCAGCCCGGGGGGGTCCTCCTACGAGCAGTACTTC. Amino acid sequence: CASSPGGSSYEQYF. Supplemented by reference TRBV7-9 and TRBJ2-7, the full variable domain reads DTGVSQNPRHKITKRGQNVTFRCDPISEHNRLYWYRQTLGQGPEFLTYFQNEAQLEKSRLLSDRFSAERPKGSFSTLEIQRTEQGDSAMYLCASSPGGSSYEQYFGPGTRLTVT.

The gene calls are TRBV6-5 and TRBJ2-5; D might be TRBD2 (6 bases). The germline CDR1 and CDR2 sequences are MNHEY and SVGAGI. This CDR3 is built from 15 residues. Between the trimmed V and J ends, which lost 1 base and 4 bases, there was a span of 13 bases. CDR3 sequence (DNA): TGTGCCAGCAGTTACTGGACTACGGAGGGAGAGACCCAGTACTTC. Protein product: CASSYWTTEGETQYF.